One T cell receptor beta chain is described in this entry. The clone's antigen remains unknown. The input lacks base qualities; no much larger clone sits a single base away. From the cysteine up to the phenylalanine, the CDR3 has a length of 15 residues. The retained sequence is limited to the CDR3, 45 bases, with the frame set at the first base. V has 2 bases trimmed and J has 3 bases trimmed; junction bases matching no gene number 4. CDR1 MDHEN and CDR2 SYDVKM are derived from the germline V gene. The entry originates in a study of CD8 T cells in ankylosing spondylitis (TCRdb year 2017). General notes on the study: The study set out to find disease-linked TCR variants by profiling T cell receptor beta repertoires in ankylosing spondylitis patients and healthy donors. Peripheral blood samples were taken, and synovial fluid was additionally collected from ankylosing spondylitis patients. The full study cohort was made up of about two dozen ankylosing spondylitis patients and over 90 healthy donors. The research as a whole found: The disease-linked clones had a CD8+ phenotype and were found at relatively low frequencies in peripheral blood. According to the report, matched synovial fluid samples from ankylosing spondylitis patients were significantly enriched for the disease-linked clones. Some motif variants had previously been reported in the synovial fluid and blood of reactive arthritis patients, which suggests shared mechanisms of disease initiation. A TCR beta motif of several highly homologous amino acid variants appeared characteristic of blood from ankylosing spondylitis patients.

Sequencing was performed on an Illumina HiSeq 2500. TCR beta libraries were prepared by quantitative 5'-RACE with molecular barcodes. The original pipeline was this. To identify disease-linked TCR variants, a new computational method was used, one built on a probabilistic model of VDJ rearrangement. TCRdb passed the public sequencing reads through fastp at Q25 and MiXCR, retaining productive beta sequences. Here each entry gathers all rows of one CDR3 protein and keeps the most common genes and DNA. The V and J calls here are based on TCRdb, not the publication. Present in this sample are 670,000 or so distinct CDR3 sequences, over 15% of which were seen just once. Around 20% of the sample comes from the top ten.

The sequence links TRBV28 to TRBJ2-7; TRBD1 aligns with 10 central bases. Sequencing was done on a sample of blood, either unsorted or a sorted T cell fraction (not recorded which). This TCR was recovered from a male donor with ankylosing spondylitis. The nucleotide sequence reads as follows: TGTGCCAGCAGTTTAGGGGGGACAGGGGTCTACGAGCAGTACTTC. Its amino acids are CASSLGGTGVYEQYF. Supplemented by the reference TRBV28 and TRBJ2-7 proteins around the CDR3, the complete variable domain is DVKVTQSSRYLVKRTGEKVFLECVQDMDHENMFWYRQDPGLGLRLIYFSYDVKMKEKGDIPEGYSVSREKKERFSLILESASTNQTSMYLCASSLGGTGVYEQYFGPGTRLTVT.